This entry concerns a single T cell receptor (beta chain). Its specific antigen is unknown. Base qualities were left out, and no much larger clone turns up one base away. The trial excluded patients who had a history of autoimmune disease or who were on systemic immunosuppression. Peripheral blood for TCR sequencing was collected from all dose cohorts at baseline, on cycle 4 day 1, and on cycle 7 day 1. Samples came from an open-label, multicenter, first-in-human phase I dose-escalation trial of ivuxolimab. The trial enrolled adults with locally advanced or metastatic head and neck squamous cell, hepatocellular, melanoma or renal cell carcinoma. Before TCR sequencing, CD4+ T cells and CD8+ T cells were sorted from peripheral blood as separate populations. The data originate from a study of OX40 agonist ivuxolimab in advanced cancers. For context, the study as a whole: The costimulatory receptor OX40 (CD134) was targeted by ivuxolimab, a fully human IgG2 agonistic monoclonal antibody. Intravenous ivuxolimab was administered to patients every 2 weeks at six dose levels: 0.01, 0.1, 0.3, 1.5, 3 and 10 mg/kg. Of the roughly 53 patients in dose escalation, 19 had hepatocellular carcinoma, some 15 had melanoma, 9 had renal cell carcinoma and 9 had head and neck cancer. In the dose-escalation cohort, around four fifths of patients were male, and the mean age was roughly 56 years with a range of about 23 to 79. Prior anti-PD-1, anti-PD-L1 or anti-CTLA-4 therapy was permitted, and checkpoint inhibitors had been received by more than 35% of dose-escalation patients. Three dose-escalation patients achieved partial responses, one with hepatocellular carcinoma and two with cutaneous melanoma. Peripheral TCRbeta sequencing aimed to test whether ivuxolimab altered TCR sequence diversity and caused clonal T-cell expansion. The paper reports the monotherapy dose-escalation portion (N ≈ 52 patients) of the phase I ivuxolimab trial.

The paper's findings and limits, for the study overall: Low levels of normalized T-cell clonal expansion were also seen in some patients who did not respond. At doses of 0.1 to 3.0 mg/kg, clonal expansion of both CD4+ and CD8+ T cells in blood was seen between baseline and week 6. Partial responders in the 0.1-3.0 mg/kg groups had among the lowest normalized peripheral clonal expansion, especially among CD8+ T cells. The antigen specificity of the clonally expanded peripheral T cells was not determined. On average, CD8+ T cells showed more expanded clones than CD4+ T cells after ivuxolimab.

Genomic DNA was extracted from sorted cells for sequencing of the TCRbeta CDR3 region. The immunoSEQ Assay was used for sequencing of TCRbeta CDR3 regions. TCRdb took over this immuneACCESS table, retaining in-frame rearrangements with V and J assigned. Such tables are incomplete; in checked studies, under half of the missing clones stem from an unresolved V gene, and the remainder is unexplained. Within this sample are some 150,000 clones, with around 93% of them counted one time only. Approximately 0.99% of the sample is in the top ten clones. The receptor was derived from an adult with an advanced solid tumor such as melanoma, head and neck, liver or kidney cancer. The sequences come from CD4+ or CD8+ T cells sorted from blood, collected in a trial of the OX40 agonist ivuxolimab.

The bases read TGTGCCAGCAGGGGGGGACTAGGACTGTTTTTT. Its translation reads: CASRGGLGLFF. The chain is encoded by TRBV28 joined to TRBJ1-4, and TRBD1 may be the D gene, going by 5 matching bases. V is shortened by 6 bases, J by 13 bases, and the region joining them spans 12 bases. The germline V gene yields MDHEN for CDR1 and SYDVKM for CDR2. Taken from cysteine to phenylalanine, the CDR3 has 11 residues. Only CDR3 DNA is held: 33 bases, read in frame from base 1.